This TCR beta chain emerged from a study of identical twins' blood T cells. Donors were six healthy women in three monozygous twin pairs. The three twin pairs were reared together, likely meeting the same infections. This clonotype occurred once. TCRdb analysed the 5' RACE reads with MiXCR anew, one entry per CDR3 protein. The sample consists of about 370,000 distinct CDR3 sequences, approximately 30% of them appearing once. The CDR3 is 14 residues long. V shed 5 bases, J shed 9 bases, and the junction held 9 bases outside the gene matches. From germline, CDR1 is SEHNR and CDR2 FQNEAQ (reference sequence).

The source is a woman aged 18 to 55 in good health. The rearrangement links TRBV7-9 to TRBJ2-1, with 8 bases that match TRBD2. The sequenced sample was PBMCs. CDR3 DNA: TGTGCCAGCAGCAAGTCGACTAGCGTCCGTGAGCAGTTCTTC. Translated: CASSKSTSVREQFF.